This T cell receptor beta chain was retrieved from a study of blood T cell repertoires in COVID-19 (dated by TCRdb to about 2020). Concerning the study at large: Samples from collaborators originated in the United States, Italy and Spain and spanned both the acute and convalescent phases of COVID-19. The material from the prospective study consisted of cDNA or gDNA derived from T cells, B-cell-depleted T cells, or PBMCs. Deeply sampled blood TCRbeta repertoires from subjects exposed to, actively infected with, or recovered from COVID-19 were included in the dataset. A freely available public database, intended as a resource for researchers studying the immune response to SARS-CoV-2, is where the repertoires were released. The samples were drawn from two sources: the first 160 participants of the ongoing ImmuneRACE study, and about 1,300 subjects contributed by 6 global collaborators. A de-identified subject ID, COVID-19 status, age in years and sex were almost always included in the sample metadata. Where available, HLA class I and class II types were taken from metadata supplied by the sample provider and were not determined by assay-based typing. The paper as a whole reports these results and caveats: Clinical and demographic metadata were provided uncurated, with the amount varying by source and participant.

Each collaborating institution followed its own protocols to collect whole blood in K2EDTA tubes. Collaborator samples were shipped for TCRbeta analysis as frozen whole blood, isolated PBMCs, or DNA extracted from either sample type. As regards this clone: The clone's antigen remains unknown. Base quality data are lacking; no much larger clone is found one base away.

The CDR3 sequence holds 18 residues, the cysteine and phenylalanine included. Only CDR3 DNA is held: 54 bases, read in frame from base 1. CDR1 SNHLY and CDR2 FYNNEI were looked up in the germline V gene. V is pruned by 7 bases and J by 4 bases, leaving 15 bases of the junction without a gene match. TCRbeta CDR3 regions were amplified from genomic DNA by means of the immunoSEQ Assay, a bias-controlled multiplex PCR. In the paper's pipeline: The number of nucleated cells in each sample was estimated by amplification of reference gene primers within the assay. To quantify the absolute abundance of each unique TCRbeta CDR3 rearrangement, sequence reads were collapsed and filtered. For each sample, productive Simpson clonality was calculated as the square root of Simpson's diversity index across productive rearrangements. Entries here come from immuneACCESS through TCRdb and include only in-frame sequences with V and J called. Some clones fail to appear in such tables; in the studies checked, an unresolved V gene covers under half of the shortfall, and the cause of the remainder is unknown. V and J calls and clone size are those listed in that table; D and trimming were worked out from the DNA. In this sample the table shows over 70,000 clones, around 82% of which occur a single time. The top ten constitute about 10% of the sample.

The sequence was obtained from a man between 60 and 70 years old with acute or convalescent COVID-19. The material sequenced was peripheral blood. The sequence joins TRBV2 to TRBJ2-2; 10 nucleotides in the junction match TRBD2. The nucleotide sequence is TGTGCCAGCACCGGTCCACTAGCGGGGATATCTGGCACCGGGGAGCTGTTTTTT. It codes for CASTGPLAGISGTGELFF.